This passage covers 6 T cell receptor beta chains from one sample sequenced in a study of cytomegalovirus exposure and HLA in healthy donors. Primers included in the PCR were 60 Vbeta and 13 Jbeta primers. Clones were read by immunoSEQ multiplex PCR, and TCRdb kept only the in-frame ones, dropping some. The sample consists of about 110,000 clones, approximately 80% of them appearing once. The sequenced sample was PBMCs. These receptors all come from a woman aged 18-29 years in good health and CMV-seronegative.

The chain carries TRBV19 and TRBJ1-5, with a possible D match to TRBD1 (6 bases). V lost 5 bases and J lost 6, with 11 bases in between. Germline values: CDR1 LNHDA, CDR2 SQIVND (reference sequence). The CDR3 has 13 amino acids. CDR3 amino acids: CASSYREGQPQHF. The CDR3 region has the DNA TGTGCCAGTAGTTACAGGGAAGGTCAGCCCCAGCATTTT.

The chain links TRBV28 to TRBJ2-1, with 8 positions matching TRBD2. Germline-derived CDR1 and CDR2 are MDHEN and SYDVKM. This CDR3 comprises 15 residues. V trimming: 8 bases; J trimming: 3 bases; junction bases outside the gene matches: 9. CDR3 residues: CASHGGAGGYNEQFF. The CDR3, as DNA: TGTGCCAGCCACGGAGGGGCGGGGGGCTACAATGAGCAGTTCTTC.

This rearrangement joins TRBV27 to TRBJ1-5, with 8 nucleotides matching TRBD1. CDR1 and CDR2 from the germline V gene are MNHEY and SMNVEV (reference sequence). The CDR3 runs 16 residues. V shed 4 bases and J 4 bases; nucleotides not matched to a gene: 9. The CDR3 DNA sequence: TGTGCCAGCAGTTCGACCCGGACAGGGCGGAATCAGCCCCAGCATTTT. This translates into CASSSTRTGRNQPQHF.

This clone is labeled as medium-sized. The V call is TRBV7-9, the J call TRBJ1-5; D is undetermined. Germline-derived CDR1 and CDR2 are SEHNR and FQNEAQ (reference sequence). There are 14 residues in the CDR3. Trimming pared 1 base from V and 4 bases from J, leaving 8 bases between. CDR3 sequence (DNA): TGTGCCAGCAGCTTAGGAGGGCCTAATCAGCCCCAGCATTTT. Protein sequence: CASSLGGPNQPQHF.

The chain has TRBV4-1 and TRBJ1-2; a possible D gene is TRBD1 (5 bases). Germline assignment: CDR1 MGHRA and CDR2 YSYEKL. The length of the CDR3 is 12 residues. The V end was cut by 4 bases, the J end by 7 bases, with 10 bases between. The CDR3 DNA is TGCGCCAGCAGCCCCATGGGGGGTGGCTACACCTTC. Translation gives CASSPMGGGYTF.

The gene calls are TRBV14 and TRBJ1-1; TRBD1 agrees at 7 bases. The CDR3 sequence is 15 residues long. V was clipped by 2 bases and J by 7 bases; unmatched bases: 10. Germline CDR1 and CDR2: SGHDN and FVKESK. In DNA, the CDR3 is TGTGCCAGCAGCCAACCCGGGACAGTACGAAATGAAGCTTTCTTT. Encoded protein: CASSQPGTVRNEAFF.